This T cell receptor (beta chain) was found in a study of OX40 agonist ivuxolimab in advanced cancers. The V gene end was trimmed by 5 bases and the J gene end by 2 bases; junction bases not matched to a gene: 6. The germline CDR1 and CDR2 sequences are SEHNR and FQNEAQ (reference sequence). The CDR3 is 16 residues long. Generated by immunoSEQ multiplex PCR, the TCRdb table keeps only in-frame clones and is missing some. The sample carries about 68,000 clones, approximately 80% recorded once. The material sequenced was CD4+ or CD8+ T cells sorted from blood, taken in a trial of the OX40 agonist ivuxolimab. This TCR came from an adult with an advanced solid tumor such as melanoma, head and neck, liver or kidney cancer. V gene TRBV7-9 combines with J gene TRBJ2-6, with 7 bases matching TRBD1. CDR3 nucleotides: TGTGCCAGCAGCCGAATCCAGGGGGCTGGGGCCAACGTCCTGACTTTC. This sequence encodes CASSRIQGAGANVLTF. Together with reference TRBV7-9 and TRBJ2-6, the CDR3 gives the full variable domain: DTGVSQNPRHKITKRGQNVTFRCDPISEHNRLYWYRQTLGQGPEFLTYFQNEAQLEKSRLLSDRFSAERPKGSFSTLEIQRTEQGDSAMYLCASSRIQGAGANVLTFGAGSRLTVL.